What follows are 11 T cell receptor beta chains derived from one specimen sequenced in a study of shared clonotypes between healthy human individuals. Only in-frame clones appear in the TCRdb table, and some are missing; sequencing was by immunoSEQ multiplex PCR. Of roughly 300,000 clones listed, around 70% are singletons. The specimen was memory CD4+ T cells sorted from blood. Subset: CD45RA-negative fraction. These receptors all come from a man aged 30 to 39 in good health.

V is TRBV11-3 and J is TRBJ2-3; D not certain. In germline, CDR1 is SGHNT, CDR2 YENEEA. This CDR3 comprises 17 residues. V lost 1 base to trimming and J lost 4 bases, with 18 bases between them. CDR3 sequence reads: CASSLGSVAGGADTQYF. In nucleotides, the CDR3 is TGTGCCAGCAGCTTAGGTTCAGTGGCAGGCGGCGCAGATACGCAGTATTTT.

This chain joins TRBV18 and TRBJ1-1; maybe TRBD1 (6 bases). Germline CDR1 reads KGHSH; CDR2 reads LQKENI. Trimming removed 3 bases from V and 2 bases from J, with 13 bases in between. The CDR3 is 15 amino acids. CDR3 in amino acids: CASSPPMTGNTEAFF. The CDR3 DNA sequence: TGTGCCAGCTCACCCCCGATGACAGGAAACACTGAAGCTTTCTTT.

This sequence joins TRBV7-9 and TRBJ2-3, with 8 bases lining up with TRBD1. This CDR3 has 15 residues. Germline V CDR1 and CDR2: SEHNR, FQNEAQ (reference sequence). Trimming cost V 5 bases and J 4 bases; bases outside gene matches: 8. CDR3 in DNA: TGTGCCAGCAGCCGAGCGGACAGGGCCGCAGATACGCAGTATTTT. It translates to CASSRADRAADTQYF.

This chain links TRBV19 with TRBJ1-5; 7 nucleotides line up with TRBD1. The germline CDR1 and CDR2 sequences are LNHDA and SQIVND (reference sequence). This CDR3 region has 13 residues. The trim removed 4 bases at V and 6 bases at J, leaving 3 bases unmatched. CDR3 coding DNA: TGTGCCAGTAGTAAGACAGGGACTCAGCCCCAGCATTTT. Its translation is CASSKTGTQPQHF.

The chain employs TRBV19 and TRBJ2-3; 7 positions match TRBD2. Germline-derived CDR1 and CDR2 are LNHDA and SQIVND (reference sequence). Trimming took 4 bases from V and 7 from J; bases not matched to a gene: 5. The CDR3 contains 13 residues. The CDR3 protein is CASSSGSRHTQYF. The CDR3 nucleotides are TGTGCCAGTAGTAGCGGGAGTAGGCATACGCAGTATTTT.

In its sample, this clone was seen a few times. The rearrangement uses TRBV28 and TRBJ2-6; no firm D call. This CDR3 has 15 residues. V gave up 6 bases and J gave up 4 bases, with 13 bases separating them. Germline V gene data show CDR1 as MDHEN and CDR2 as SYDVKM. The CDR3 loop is CASSQARPGANVLTF. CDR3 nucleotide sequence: TGTGCCAGCAGCCAAGCCAGGCCCGGGGCCAACGTCCTGACTTTC.

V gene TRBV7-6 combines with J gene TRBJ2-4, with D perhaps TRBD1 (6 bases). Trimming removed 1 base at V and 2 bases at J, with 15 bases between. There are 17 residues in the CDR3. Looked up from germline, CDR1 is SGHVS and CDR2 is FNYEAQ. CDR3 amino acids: CASSLVPVTGPKNIQYF. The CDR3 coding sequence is TGTGCCAGCAGCTTAGTCCCCGTGACAGGCCCCAAAAACATTCAGTACTTC. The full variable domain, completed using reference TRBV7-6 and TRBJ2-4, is GAGVSQSPRYKVTKRGQDVALRCDPISGHVSLYWYRQALGQGPEFLTYFNYEAQQDKSGLPNDRFSAERPEGSISTLTIQRTEQRDSAMYRCASSLVPVTGPKNIQYFGAGTRLSVL.

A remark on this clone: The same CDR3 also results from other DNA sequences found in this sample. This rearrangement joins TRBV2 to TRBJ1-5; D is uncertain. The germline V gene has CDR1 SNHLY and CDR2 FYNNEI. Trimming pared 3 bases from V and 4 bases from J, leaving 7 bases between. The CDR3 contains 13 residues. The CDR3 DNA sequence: TGTGCCAGCAGTGAGGGTGGAAATCAGCCCCAGCATTTT. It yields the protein CASSEGGNQPQHF.

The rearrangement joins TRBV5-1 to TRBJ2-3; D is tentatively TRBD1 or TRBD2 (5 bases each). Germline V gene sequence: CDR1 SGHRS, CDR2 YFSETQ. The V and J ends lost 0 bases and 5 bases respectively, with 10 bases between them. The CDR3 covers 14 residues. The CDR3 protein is CASSLAGTRDTQYF. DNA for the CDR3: TGCGCCAGCAGCTTGGCCGGGACCCGAGATACGCAGTATTTT.

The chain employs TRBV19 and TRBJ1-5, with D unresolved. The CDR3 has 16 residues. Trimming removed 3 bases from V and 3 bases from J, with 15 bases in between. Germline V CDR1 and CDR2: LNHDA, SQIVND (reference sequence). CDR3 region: CASSIPVSGFNQPQHF. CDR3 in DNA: TGTGCCAGTAGTATCCCTGTGTCGGGATTCAATCAGCCCCAGCATTTT.

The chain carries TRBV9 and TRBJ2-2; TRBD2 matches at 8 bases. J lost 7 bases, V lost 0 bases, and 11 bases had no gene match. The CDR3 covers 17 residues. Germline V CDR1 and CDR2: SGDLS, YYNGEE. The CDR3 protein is CASSVEAAGARGGELFF. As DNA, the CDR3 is TGTGCCAGCAGCGTAGAAGCAGCGGGGGCCCGAGGCGGGGAGCTGTTTTTT.